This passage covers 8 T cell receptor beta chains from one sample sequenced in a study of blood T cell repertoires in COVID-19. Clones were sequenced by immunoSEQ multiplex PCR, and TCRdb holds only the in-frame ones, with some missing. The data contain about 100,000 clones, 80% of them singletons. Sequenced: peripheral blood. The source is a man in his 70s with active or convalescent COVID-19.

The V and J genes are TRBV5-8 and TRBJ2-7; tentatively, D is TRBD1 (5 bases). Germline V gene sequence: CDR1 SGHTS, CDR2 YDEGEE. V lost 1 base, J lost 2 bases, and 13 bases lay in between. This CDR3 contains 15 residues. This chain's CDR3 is CASSLRAGFTYEQYF. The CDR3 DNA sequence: TGTGCCAGCAGCTTGAGAGCAGGGTTTACCTACGAGCAGTACTTC.

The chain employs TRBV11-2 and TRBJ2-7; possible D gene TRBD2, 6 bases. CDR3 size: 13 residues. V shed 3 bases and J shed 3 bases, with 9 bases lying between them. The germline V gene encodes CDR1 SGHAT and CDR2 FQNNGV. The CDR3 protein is CASSFGRVYEQYF. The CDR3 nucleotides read TGTGCCAGCAGCTTCGGGAGAGTCTACGAGCAGTACTTC.

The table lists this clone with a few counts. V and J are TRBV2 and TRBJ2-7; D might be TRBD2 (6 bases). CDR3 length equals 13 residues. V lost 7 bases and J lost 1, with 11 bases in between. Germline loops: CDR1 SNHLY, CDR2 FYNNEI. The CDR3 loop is CASTLGLSYEQYF. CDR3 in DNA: TGTGCCAGCACTCTTGGACTATCCTACGAGCAGTACTTC.

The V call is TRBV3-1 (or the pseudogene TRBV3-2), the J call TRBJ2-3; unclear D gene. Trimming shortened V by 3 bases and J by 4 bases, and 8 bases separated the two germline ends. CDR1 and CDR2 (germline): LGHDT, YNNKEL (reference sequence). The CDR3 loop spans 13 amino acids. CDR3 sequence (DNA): TGTGCCAGCAGCCAGGCTGGCCCAGATACGCAGTATTTT. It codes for CASSQAGPDTQYF.

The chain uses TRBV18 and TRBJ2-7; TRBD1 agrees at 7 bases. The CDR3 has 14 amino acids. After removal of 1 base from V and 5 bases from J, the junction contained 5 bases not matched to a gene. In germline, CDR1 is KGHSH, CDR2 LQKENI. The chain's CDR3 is CASSPRPGGDEQYF. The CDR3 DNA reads TGTGCCAGCTCACCACGCCCAGGGGGAGACGAGCAGTACTTC.

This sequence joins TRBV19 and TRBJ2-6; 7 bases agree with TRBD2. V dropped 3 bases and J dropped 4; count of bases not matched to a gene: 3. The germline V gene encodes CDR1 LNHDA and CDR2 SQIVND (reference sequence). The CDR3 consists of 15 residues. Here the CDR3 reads CASSIGGYGANVLTF. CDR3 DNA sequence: TGTGCCAGTAGTATCGGGGGGTACGGGGCCAACGTCCTGACTTTC.

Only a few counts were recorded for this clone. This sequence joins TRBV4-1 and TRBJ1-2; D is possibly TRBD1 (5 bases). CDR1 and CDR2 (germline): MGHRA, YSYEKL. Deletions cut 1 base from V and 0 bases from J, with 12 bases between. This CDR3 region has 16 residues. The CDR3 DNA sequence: TGCGCCAGCAGCCAAGTTGCGGCGGGGGCTAACTATGGCTACACCTTC. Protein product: CASSQVAAGANYGYTF.

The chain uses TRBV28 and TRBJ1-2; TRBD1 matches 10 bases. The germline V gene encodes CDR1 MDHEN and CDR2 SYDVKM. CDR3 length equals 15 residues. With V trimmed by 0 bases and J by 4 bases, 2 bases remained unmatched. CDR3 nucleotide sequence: TGTGCCAGCAGTTTATGGGGGGACAGGGGCTATGGCTACACCTTC. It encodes CASSLWGDRGYGYTF.